Listed below are T cell receptor beta chains from one sample, sequenced in a study of T cells in localized non-small cell lung cancer. Produced via immunoSEQ multiplex PCR; TCRdb's table is partial and in-frame only. The sample records about 78,000 clones, approximately 84% being singletons. The sequenced sample was peripheral blood, obtained before any cancer treatment. The receptors derive from a man between 40 and 69 years old with stage I lung adenocarcinoma. CDR3s leave out the opening cysteine and the closing phenylalanine or tryptophan.

V: TRBV25-1
J: TRBJ2-3
length: 15
CDR3: ASSESLSGRGGVTQY

V: TRBV19
J: TRBJ2-3
length: 14
CDR3: ASSPRLAGGPDTQY

V: TRBV15
J: TRBJ1-5
length: 15
CDR3: ATSRDGGGQRNQPQH

V: TRBV18
J: TRBJ1-2
length: 13
CDR3: ASSPMAEPNYGYT

V: TRBV27
J: TRBJ2-5
length: 11
CDR3: ASCGLAGETQY

V: TRBV12-5
J: TRBJ1-2
length: 13
CDR3: ASGREGTGHRGYT

V: TRBV5-1
J: TRBJ2-3
length: 12
CDR3: ASSFSGGGDTQY

V: TRBV28
J: TRBJ2-1
length: 14
CDR3: ASSLMRRTRSNEQF

V: TRBV30
J: TRBJ1-5
length: 14
CDR3: AWKRRGRGTDQPQH

V: TRBV6-1
J: TRBJ1-3
length: 14
CDR3: ASSASTGGSGNTIY

V: TRBV30
J: TRBJ1-5
length: 13
CDR3: AWSRGQGAGQPQH

V: TRBV11-2
J: TRBJ2-2
length: 11
CDR3: ASSLIRTGELF

V: TRBV6-5
J: TRBJ2-7
length: 14
CDR3: ASSSPGLAGTYEQY

V: TRBV11-3
J: TRBJ2-7
length: 13
CDR3: ASSRTRAPMSEQY

V: TRBV27
J: TRBJ2-2
length: 12
CDR3: ASSVAPNTGELF

V: TRBV18
J: TRBJ1-1
length: 13
CDR3: ASSPRPRPNTEAF

V: TRBV7-6
J: TRBJ1-4
length: 13
CDR3: ASSPLGEQGSKLF

V: TRBV4-1
J: TRBJ1-5
length: 14
CDR3: ASSQRNDLGNQPQH

V: TRBV6-5
J: TRBJ2-1
length: 13
CDR3: ASMQQGAYYNEQF

V: TRBV19
J: TRBJ2-5
length: 14
CDR3: ASRPWGVAPGETQY

V: TRBV7-2
J: TRBJ1-3
length: 13
CDR3: ASSSMAGAGNTIY

V: TRBV19
J: TRBJ1-4
length: 18
CDR3: ASSLRQAGLARSTNEKLF

V: TRBV5-1
J: TRBJ2-7
length: 12
CDR3: ASSFAGGPNEQY

V: TRBV7-6
J: TRBJ2-3
length: 11
CDR3: ASSPPRGTTQY

V: TRBV2
J: TRBJ2-1
length: 15
CDR3: ASSEFLSGQGFNEQF

V: TRBV18
J: TRBJ2-3
length: 12
CDR3: ASSPRAGTDTQY

V: TRBV19
J: TRBJ1-2
length: 10
CDR3: ASSTRAYGYT

V: TRBV11-2
J: TRBJ2-7
length: 14
CDR3: ASSLVPGQGPYEQY

V: TRBV5-1
J: TRBJ2-7
length: 14
CDR3: ASSLALKGSSYEQY

V: TRBV5-1
J: TRBJ1-2
length: 11
CDR3: ASSLGDNYGYT

V: TRBV18
J: TRBJ1-3
length: 12
CDR3: ASSLGYSGNTIY

V: TRBV11-3
J: TRBJ2-7
length: 14
CDR3: ASSLDPVQGLYEQY

V: TRBV6-1
J: TRBJ1-2
length: 14
CDR3: ASSERASGLIYGYT

V: TRBV7-2
J: TRBJ1-5
length: 13
CDR3: ASSIGTYDNQPQH

V: TRBV28
J: TRBJ1-2
length: 12
CDR3: ASRPGQGNYGYT

V: TRBV6-6
J: TRBJ2-3
length: 14
CDR3: ASTHQGAISTDTQY

V: TRBV18
J: TRBJ2-7
length: 12
CDR3: ASSPGAGTYEQY